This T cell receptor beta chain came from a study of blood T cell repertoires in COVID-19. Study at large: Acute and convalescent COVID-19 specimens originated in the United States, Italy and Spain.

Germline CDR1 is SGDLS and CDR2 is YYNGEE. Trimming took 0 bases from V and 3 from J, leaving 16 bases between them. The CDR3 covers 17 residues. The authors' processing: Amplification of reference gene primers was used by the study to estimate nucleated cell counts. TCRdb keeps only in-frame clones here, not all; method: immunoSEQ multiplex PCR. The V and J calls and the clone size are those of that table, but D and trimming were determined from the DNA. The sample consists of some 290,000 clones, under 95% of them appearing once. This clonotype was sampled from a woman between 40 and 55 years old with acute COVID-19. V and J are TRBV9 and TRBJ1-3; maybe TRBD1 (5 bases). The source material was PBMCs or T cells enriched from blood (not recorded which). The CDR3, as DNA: TGTGCCAGCAGCGTAGAAGGCCGTTTCAGGGTTGGAAACACCATATATTTT. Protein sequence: CASSVEGRFRVGNTIYF.